The source of this T cell receptor beta chain is a study of blood T cells in healthy people across ages. Concerning this clonotype: Its antigen is undetermined.

Findings of the study overall: Significant beta diversity loss was already apparent by age approximately 38, declining roughly linearly. It was found that TCR beta diversity correlated strongly with the percentage of naive T cells.

The CDR3 runs to 13 residues. With 5 bases clipped from V and 6 bases from J, the junction kept 3 bases outside the gene matches. A second 7 to 11 cycle PCR used barcoded and J-beta primers. A tag from a template-switch adaptor with 12 random nucleotides marked each cDNA molecule. Via MiXCR, TCRdb re-called the 5' RACE reads, giving one row per CDR3 protein. Among around 800,000 distinct CDR3 sequences listed, 40% to 50% were seen once. Aged about 6 to 95, donors were systemically healthy Caucasians from Russia. The chain carries TRBV12-3 or TRBV12-4 and TRBJ2-2; TRBD1 aligns across 7 bases. Sequencing was carried out using blood. The source is a man in his sixties in good health. CDR3 bases: TGTGCCAGCAGTCCGACAGGGTCCGGGGAGCTGTTTTTT. Translated: CASSPTGSGELFF.